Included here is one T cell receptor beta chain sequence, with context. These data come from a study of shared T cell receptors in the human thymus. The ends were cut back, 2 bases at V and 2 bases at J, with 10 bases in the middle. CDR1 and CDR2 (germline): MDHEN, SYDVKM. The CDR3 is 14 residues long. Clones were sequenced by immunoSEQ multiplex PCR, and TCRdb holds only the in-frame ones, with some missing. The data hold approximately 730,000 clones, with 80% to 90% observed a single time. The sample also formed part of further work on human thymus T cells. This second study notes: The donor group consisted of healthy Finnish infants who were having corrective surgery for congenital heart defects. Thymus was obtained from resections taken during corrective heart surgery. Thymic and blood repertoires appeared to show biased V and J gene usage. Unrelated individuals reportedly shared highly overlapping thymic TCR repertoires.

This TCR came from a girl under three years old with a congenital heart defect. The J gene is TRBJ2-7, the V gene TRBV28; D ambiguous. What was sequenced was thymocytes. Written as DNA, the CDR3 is TGTGCCAGCAGTTTAGGGCAGGCCGCCTACGAGCAGTACTTC. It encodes CASSLGQAAYEQYF.